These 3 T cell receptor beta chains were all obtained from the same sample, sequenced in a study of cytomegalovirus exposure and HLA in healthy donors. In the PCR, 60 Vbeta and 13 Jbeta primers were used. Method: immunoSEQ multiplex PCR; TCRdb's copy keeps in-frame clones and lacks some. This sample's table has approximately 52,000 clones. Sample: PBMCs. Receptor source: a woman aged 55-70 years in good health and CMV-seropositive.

CDR3 in DNA: TGTGCCAGCACCGACAGGGGACACATTTGGAAACTGTTTTTT. Its protein product is CASTDRGHIWKLFF. This chain uses TRBV28 with TRBJ1-4; 8 nucleotides agree with TRBD1. Germline V gene sequence: CDR1 MDHEN, CDR2 SYDVKM. This CDR3 region has 14 residues. With V trimmed by 7 bases and J by 11 bases, 12 bases remained unmatched.

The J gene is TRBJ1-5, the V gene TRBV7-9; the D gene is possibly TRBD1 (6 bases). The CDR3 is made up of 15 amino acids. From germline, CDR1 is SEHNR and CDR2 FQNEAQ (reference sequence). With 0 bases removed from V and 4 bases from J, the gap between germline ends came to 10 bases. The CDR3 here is CASSLAGGANQPQHF. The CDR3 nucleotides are TGTGCCAGCAGCTTAGCCGGGGGGGCGAATCAGCCCCAGCATTTT.

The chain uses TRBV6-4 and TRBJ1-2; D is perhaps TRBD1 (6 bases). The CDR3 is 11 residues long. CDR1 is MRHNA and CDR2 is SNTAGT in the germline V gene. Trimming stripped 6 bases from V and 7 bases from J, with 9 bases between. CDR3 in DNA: TGTGCCAGCAGCCCAGGGGTTGGCTACACCTTC. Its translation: CASSPGVGYTF.